Listed below are T cell receptor beta chains from one sample, sequenced in a study of a mutant IDH1 vaccine in newly diagnosed glioma. Using immunoSEQ multiplex PCR, the repertoire was profiled, and TCRdb retains in-frame clones only, with some absent. The sample carries around 70,000 clones, more than 70% recorded once. Their antigens are not known. The sample consisted of PBMCs, taken from a glioma patient whose treatment included an IDH1 peptide vaccine. Receptor source: a man aged 18 to 29 with glioma. The CDR3 runs from the conserved cysteine through the conserved F or W. A D gene is named only where the DNA matches it firmly. Clone size is not always given. Where it is, it says once, few, many or a class for expanded clones.

j_gene: TRBJ2-2
d_gene: -
abundance: -
v_gene: TRBV5-6
CDR3nt: TGTGCCAGCAGCACCTCCCGGGGTTCCGGGGAGCTGTTTTTT
CDR3aa: CASSTSRGSGELFF

j_gene: TRBJ2-2
d_gene: TRBD2
abundance: -
v_gene: TRBV5-1
CDR3nt: TGCGCCAGCAGCTTCGTCGGGAGGACCGGGGAGCTGTTTTTT
CDR3aa: CASSFVGRTGELFF

j_gene: TRBJ1-5
d_gene: -
abundance: -
v_gene: TRBV27
CDR3nt: TGTGCCAGCAGTTTAGTAGGCCCGGGACTGAGCAATCAGCCCCAGCATTTT
CDR3aa: CASSLVGPGLSNQPQHF

j_gene: TRBJ2-1
d_gene: -
abundance: medium-sized
v_gene: TRBV4-3
CDR3nt: TGCGCCAGCAGCCAAGATCGGGGACTCGGGAATGAGCAGTTCTTC
CDR3aa: CASSQDRGLGNEQFF

j_gene: TRBJ1-1
d_gene: -
abundance: -
v_gene: TRBV18
CDR3nt: TGTGCCAGCTCACCAAGGGCGGAGAATGAAGCTTTCTTT
CDR3aa: CASSPRAENEAFF

j_gene: TRBJ1-6
d_gene: -
abundance: -
v_gene: TRBV25-1
CDR3nt: TGTGCCAGCAGTGAGTCGGGTGGATATAATTCACCCCTCCACTTT
CDR3aa: CASSESGGYNSPLHF

j_gene: TRBJ1-1
d_gene: -
abundance: -
v_gene: TRBV5-4
CDR3nt: TGTGCCAGCAGTTCACAGAGCACTGAAGCTTTCTTT
CDR3aa: CASSSQSTEAFF

j_gene: TRBJ1-2
d_gene: -
abundance: -
v_gene: TRBV6-4
CDR3nt: TGTGCCAGCAGTGTTGGAGCTAACTATGGCTACACCTTC
CDR3aa: CASSVGANYGYTF

j_gene: TRBJ2-1
d_gene: TRBD2
abundance: -
v_gene: TRBV7-2
CDR3nt: TGTGCCAGCAGCTTTAGCGGGCTATACAATGAGCAGTTCTTC
CDR3aa: CASSFSGLYNEQFF

j_gene: TRBJ1-4
d_gene: -
abundance: -
v_gene: TRBV25-1
CDR3nt: TGTGCCAGCAGTCGCCGGGACACCGGGCTTCAAAAACTGTTTTTT
CDR3aa: CASSRRDTGLQKLFF

j_gene: TRBJ1-5
d_gene: TRBD1
abundance: -
v_gene: TRBV2
CDR3nt: TGTGCCAGCAGGAAGGGAGCAGGGGGCGGGAGCAATCAGCCCCAGCATTTT
CDR3aa: CASRKGAGGGSNQPQHF

j_gene: TRBJ2-1
d_gene: -
abundance: -
v_gene: TRBV13
CDR3nt: TGTGCCAGCAGCACCATGGGGAGGTCCTACAATGAGCAGTTCTTC
CDR3aa: CASSTMGRSYNEQFF

j_gene: TRBJ2-1
d_gene: -
abundance: -
v_gene: TRBV18
CDR3nt: TGTGCCAGCTCAGTACAGGGAAGGGTTAAAAATGAGCAGTTCTTC
CDR3aa: CASSVQGRVKNEQFF

j_gene: TRBJ1-5
d_gene: -
abundance: -
v_gene: TRBV2
CDR3nt: TGTGCCAGCAAGTCCAGCTCACTCAATCAGCCCCAGCATTTT
CDR3aa: CASKSSSLNQPQHF

j_gene: TRBJ2-1
d_gene: -
abundance: -
v_gene: TRBV9
CDR3nt: TGTGCCAGCAGCGTAGCTCCGGAGAACAATGAGCAGTTCTTC
CDR3aa: CASSVAPENNEQFF

j_gene: TRBJ2-7
d_gene: TRBD2
abundance: -
v_gene: TRBV18
CDR3nt: TGTGCCAGCTCACCAGGCGGGGGGTCATACGAGCAGTACTTC
CDR3aa: CASSPGGGSYEQYF

j_gene: TRBJ2-7
d_gene: -
abundance: -
v_gene: TRBV6-1
CDR3nt: TGTGCCAGCAGTGAAGCTTTCGGAGCTGCCGGCTACGAGCAGTACTTC
CDR3aa: CASSEAFGAAGYEQYF

j_gene: TRBJ2-2
d_gene: -
abundance: -
v_gene: TRBV7-8
CDR3nt: TGTGCCAGCAGCTTAGCGTCCGGGGTAGGGGAGCTGTTTTTT
CDR3aa: CASSLASGVGELFF

j_gene: TRBJ2-4
d_gene: TRBD1
abundance: -
v_gene: TRBV5-4
CDR3nt: TGTGCCAGCAGCCTCCGGGACAGGGGTCACATTCAGTACTTC
CDR3aa: CASSLRDRGHIQYF

j_gene: TRBJ2-5
d_gene: -
abundance: -
v_gene: TRBV5-1
CDR3nt: TGCGCCAGCAGGACCGGGACCCAAGAGACCCAGTACTTC
CDR3aa: CASRTGTQETQYF

j_gene: TRBJ1-2
d_gene: -
abundance: -
v_gene: TRBV9
CDR3nt: TGTGCCAGCAGCGGGACACCGAACTATGGCTACACCTTC
CDR3aa: CASSGTPNYGYTF

j_gene: TRBJ1-1
d_gene: -
abundance: -
v_gene: TRBV19
CDR3nt: TGTGCCAGTAGTATAGTGGCGGGAGGAAGAACTGAAGCTTTCTTT
CDR3aa: CASSIVAGGRTEAFF

j_gene: TRBJ2-7
d_gene: -
abundance: -
v_gene: TRBV14
CDR3nt: TGTGCCAGCAGCCAACGGGAGATAAGTTACGAGCAGTACTTC
CDR3aa: CASSQREISYEQYF

j_gene: TRBJ2-5
d_gene: -
abundance: -
v_gene: TRBV19
CDR3nt: TGTGCCAGTAGTATCCGGACGGGCAGGAGACTTCAAGAGACCCAGTACTTC
CDR3aa: CASSIRTGRRLQETQYF

j_gene: TRBJ2-5
d_gene: -
abundance: once
v_gene: TRBV10-3
CDR3nt: TGTGCCATCAGTGACTCGGGCAGGGGAGAAGAGACCCAGTACTTC
CDR3aa: CAISDSGRGEETQYF

j_gene: TRBJ2-2
d_gene: -
abundance: -
v_gene: TRBV27
CDR3nt: TGTGCCAGCAGTTTCCCTCCCCCGAACACCGGGGAGCTGTTTTTT
CDR3aa: CASSFPPPNTGELFF

j_gene: TRBJ1-5
d_gene: -
abundance: -
v_gene: TRBV6-6
CDR3nt: TGTGCCAGCAAGGGGGTAGGTCGCAATCAGCCCCAGCATTTT
CDR3aa: CASKGVGRNQPQHF

j_gene: TRBJ1-2
d_gene: -
abundance: -
v_gene: TRBV30
CDR3nt: TGTGCCTGGAGTGTAGCGGCAGACCTTAACTATGGCTACACCTTC
CDR3aa: CAWSVAADLNYGYTF

j_gene: TRBJ1-1
d_gene: -
abundance: -
v_gene: TRBV11-2
CDR3nt: TGTGCCAGCAGCTTAGTGGGGGTCGGTGGCACTGAAGCTTTCTTT
CDR3aa: CASSLVGVGGTEAFF

j_gene: TRBJ2-2
d_gene: -
abundance: -
v_gene: TRBV7-9
CDR3nt: TGTGCCAGCAGCTTAAGTAGTCACCCTAACACCGGGGAGCTGTTTTTT
CDR3aa: CASSLSSHPNTGELFF

j_gene: TRBJ1-1
d_gene: TRBD1
abundance: -
v_gene: TRBV27
CDR3nt: TGTGCCAGCAGTCTAGCGGACAGGGCTGAAGCTTTCTTT
CDR3aa: CASSLADRAEAFF

j_gene: TRBJ2-3
d_gene: TRBD2
abundance: -
v_gene: TRBV27
CDR3nt: TGTGCCAGCAGTTCAACATGGACTAGCGGGAGGGGAGATACGCAGTATTTT
CDR3aa: CASSSTWTSGRGDTQYF

j_gene: TRBJ1-2
d_gene: -
abundance: -
v_gene: TRBV7-3
CDR3nt: TGTGCCAGCAGCTTGGTTCCCACAGGGAAAGGTGACTATGGCTACACCTTC
CDR3aa: CASSLVPTGKGDYGYTF

j_gene: TRBJ1-1
d_gene: -
abundance: -
v_gene: TRBV7-9
CDR3nt: TGTGCCAGCAGGAGGGGGGACACTGAAGCTTTCTTT
CDR3aa: CASRRGDTEAFF